Listed here are 32 T cell receptor beta chains from one sample, sequenced in a study of CD8+ T cells in alopecia areata. Specified treatment: oral pan-JAK inhibitor, 5-10 mg twice daily. Following extraction, RNA underwent reverse transcription to cDNA, which served as the sequencing template. TCRdb's copy holds only in-frame clones and misses some; the assay was immunoSEQ multiplex PCR. The data show 200,000 to 250,000 clones, with 66% seen just once and 0.95% to 1.5% held by the top ten. The sample here was CD4+ T cells sorted from blood, taken around week 44, from a patient treated with tofacitinib. The receptors derive from a human donor with alopecia areata.

This chain connects TRBV2 to TRBJ1-5, with D uncertain. V lost 2 bases, J lost 3 bases, and 8 bases lay in between. The CDR3 loop spans 14 amino acids. Germline assignment: CDR1 SNHLY and CDR2 FYNNEI. This chain's CDR3 is CASSEMSANQPQHF. CDR3 coding DNA: TGTGCCAGCAGTGAAATGTCCGCCAATCAGCCCCAGCATTTT.

CDR3 coding DNA: TGCAGCGTTAAGGGACTGTCGGGGGACACTGAAGCTTTCTTT. Translating it yields CSVKGLSGDTEAFF. The rearrangement uses TRBV29-1 and TRBJ1-1; perhaps TRBD1 as D (5 bases). Germline V gene data show CDR1 as SQVTM and CDR2 as ANQGSEA. The CDR3 loop spans 14 amino acids. V gave up 5 bases and J gave up 3 bases, with 16 bases separating them. The entire variable domain, with the rest obtained from reference TRBV29-1 and TRBJ1-1, is as follows: SAVISQKPSRDICQRGTSLTIQCQVDSQVTMMFWYRQQPGQSLTLIATANQGSEATYESGFVIDKFPISRPNLTFSTLTVSNMSPEDSSIYLCSVKGLSGDTEAFFGQGTRLTVV.

Only a few counts were recorded for this clone. V usage is TRBV7-9 and J usage is TRBJ2-3, with TRBD2 matching 14 bases. CDR1 and CDR2 (germline): SEHNR, FQNEAQ (reference sequence). The CDR3 is made up of 18 amino acids. The V gene end was trimmed by 5 bases and the J gene end by 0 bases; junction bases not matched to a gene: 7. This CDR3 is CASSPGLAGGKSTDTQYF. Written as DNA, the CDR3 is TGTGCCAGCAGCCCCGGACTAGCGGGGGGCAAGAGCACAGATACGCAGTATTTT.

The gene calls are TRBV6-1 and TRBJ2-3; 8 bases are a match to TRBD2. Unmatched junction bases numbered 2, after V lost 4 bases and J lost 5 bases. The CDR3 runs 13 residues. CDR1 is MNHNS, CDR2 SASEGT, per germline. CDR3 residues: CASSGLAGDTQYF. The CDR3 coding sequence is TGTGCCAGCAGTGGCCTAGCGGGAGATACGCAGTATTTT.

The rearrangement uses TRBV30 and TRBJ2-3; D ambiguous. Trimming removed 2 bases at V and 7 bases at J, with 16 bases between. Germline V gene lookup returns CDR1 GTSNPN and CDR2 SVGIG (reference sequence). This CDR3 comprises 14 residues. CDR3 coding DNA: TGTGCCTGGAGTTCGGTCAGTAGAACGAATACGCAGTATTTT. Amino acid sequence: CAWSSVSRTNTQYF.

The J gene is TRBJ1-2, the V gene TRBV19; no definite D call. The CDR3 covers 13 residues. The germline V gene encodes CDR1 LNHDA and CDR2 SQIVND (reference sequence). Trimming stripped 3 bases from V and 7 bases from J, with 12 bases between. CDR3 nucleotides: TGTGCCAGTAGTATTCCGGTAACGCCTGGCTACACCTTC. The encoded protein is CASSIPVTPGYTF.

A few counts support this clone. J is TRBJ2-3 and V is TRBV10-3; D is ambiguous. Between the trimmed V and J ends, which lost 3 bases and 7 bases, there was a span of 14 bases. Germline assignment: CDR1 ENHRY and CDR2 SYGVKD. The CDR3 loop spans 14 amino acids. The CDR3 is CAISDIMAEYTQYF. The CDR3 DNA sequence: TGTGCCATCAGTGATATTATGGCGGAGTATACGCAGTATTTT.

This clone has just a few counts. This CDR3 reads CASSQLGSGVHEQFF. The CDR3 region has the DNA TGTGCCAGCAGCCAGTTGGGGAGCGGGGTTCATGAGCAGTTCTTC. The chain links TRBV14 to TRBJ2-1; 7 bases fit TRBD2. Per the germline V gene, CDR1 is SGHDN and CDR2 is FVKESK. With V trimmed by 3 bases and J by 8 bases, 10 bases remained unmatched. The CDR3 has 15 residues.

The chain is built from TRBV4-3 and TRBJ2-2, with TRBD1 as a possible D gene (6 bases). This CDR3 has 14 amino acids. V lost 5 bases to trimming and J lost 7 bases, with 14 bases between them. The germline V gene has CDR1 LGHNA and CDR2 YSLEER. CDR3 nucleotide sequence: TGCGCCAGCAGCAGCCAGGGGTTAGGCGGGGAGCTGTTTTTT. Protein product: CASSSQGLGGELFF.

The chain joins TRBV29-1 to TRBJ2-2; TRBD2 is a possible D gene (5 bases). The CDR3 has 14 amino acids. The V and J ends lost 4 bases and 3 bases respectively, with 12 bases between them. Germline CDR1 and CDR2: SQVTM and ANQGSEA. The CDR3 region is CSVGGHGDTGELFF. CDR3 nucleotides: TGCAGCGTTGGAGGGCATGGAGACACCGGGGAGCTGTTTTTT.

This clone was observed a few times. The chain couples TRBV7-6 to TRBJ2-5; 7 nucleotides align to TRBD2. The end of the DNA fits TRBJ2-7 better, so the J call may be wrong. The CDR3 spans 15 residues. CDR1 is SGHVS, CDR2 FNYEAQ, per germline. CDR3 loop: CASSLGGGTSYEQYF. The CDR3 DNA is TGTGCCAGCAGCTTAGGGGGAGGGACCTCCTACGAGCAGTACTTC.

J is TRBJ2-2 and V is TRBV14; D might be TRBD1 or TRBD2, each matching 5 bases. V dropped 4 bases and J dropped 3 bases, with 15 bases sitting between them. Per the germline V gene, CDR1 is SGHDN and CDR2 is FVKESK. The CDR3 contains 16 residues. This chain's CDR3 is CASSLIRDADTGELFF. The DNA of the CDR3 is TGTGCCAGCAGCCTCATTAGGGACGCCGACACCGGGGAGCTGTTTTTT.

The chain joins TRBV7-2 to TRBJ2-6, with 9 bases matching TRBD1. The trim removed 1 base at V and 3 bases at J, leaving 7 bases unmatched. This CDR3 has 18 residues. From germline, CDR1 is SGHTA and CDR2 FQGNSA. CDR3 DNA sequence: TGTGCCAGCAGCTTAGATGGGACAGGGTTGGTTGGGGCCAACGTCCTGACTTTC. Translating gives CASSLDGTGLVGANVLTF.

The chain employs TRBV7-2 and TRBJ2-2; 8 positions match TRBD2. The trim removed 2 bases at V and 2 bases at J, leaving 4 bases unmatched. Germline V gene data show CDR1 as SGHTA and CDR2 as FQGNSA. This CDR3 spans 16 amino acids. As DNA, the CDR3 is TGTGCCAGCAGCTTAAAGCGGGGGCCTAACACCGGGGAGCTGTTTTTT. Translated, it gives CASSLKRGPNTGELFF.

This rearrangement joins TRBV6-5 to TRBJ2-7; the D gene is possibly TRBD1 (6 bases). The germline V gene has CDR1 MNHEY and CDR2 SVGAGI. The CDR3 is 13 amino acids. V was clipped by 4 bases and J by 6 bases, with 13 bases between them. CDR3 amino acids: CASSLTQGTEQYF. CDR3 DNA: TGTGCCAGCAGTTTAACTCAGGGGACCGAGCAGTACTTC.

This clone was observed a few times. The chain recombines TRBV29-1 with TRBJ1-1; weak D call: TRBD1 (5 bases). Looked up from germline, CDR1 is SQVTM and CDR2 is ANQGSEA. V was pared by 5 bases and J by 1 base, with 14 bases between. The CDR3 has 14 amino acids. The CDR3 nucleotides read TGCAGCGTTCCCGGGACCGCGTGGAACACTGAAGCTTTCTTT. Translating it yields CSVPGTAWNTEAFF. The full variable domain, completed using reference TRBV29-1 and TRBJ1-1, is SAVISQKPSRDICQRGTSLTIQCQVDSQVTMMFWYRQQPGQSLTLIATANQGSEATYESGFVIDKFPISRPNLTFSTLTVSNMSPEDSSIYLCSVPGTAWNTEAFFGQGTRLTVV.

The V and J genes are TRBV19 and TRBJ2-3; D might be TRBD1 or TRBD2, each matching 5 bases. From germline, CDR1 is LNHDA and CDR2 SQIVND (reference sequence). The CDR3 covers 14 residues. Trimming took off 3 bases at V and 4 bases at J, with 11 bases between the two ends. The CDR3 nucleotides read TGTGCCAGTAGTATGTCGGGGCGGTCAGATACGCAGTATTTT. Its protein product is CASSMSGRSDTQYF.

The chain uses TRBV30 and TRBJ1-5; D is unresolved. This CDR3 is 13 amino acids long. Trimming shortened V by 2 bases and J by 5 bases, and 10 bases separated the two germline ends. CDR1 and CDR2 from the germline V gene are GTSNPN and SVGIG (reference sequence). CDR3 protein: CAWSTGIHQPQHF. CDR3 DNA: TGTGCCTGGAGTACGGGGATTCATCAGCCCCAGCATTTT.

The V and J genes are TRBV7-2 and TRBJ1-1, with D possibly matching TRBD1 (6 bases). Germline loops: CDR1 SGHTA, CDR2 FQGNSA. Trimming removed 0 bases from V and 3 bases from J, with 8 bases in between. The CDR3 loop spans 14 amino acids. CDR3 DNA: TGTGCCAGCAGCTTAGCCCGGACAGACACTGAAGCTTTCTTT. It codes for CASSLARTDTEAFF.

The chain carries TRBV5-6 and TRBJ1-2, with D hard to call. Germline V gene sequence: CDR1 SGHDT, CDR2 YYEEEE. Trimming pared 2 bases from V and 4 bases from J, leaving 9 bases between. The CDR3 extends over 13 amino acids. CDR3 DNA sequence: TGTGCCAGCAGCTTATCAGGAGGCTATGGCTACACCTTC. Translated, it gives CASSLSGGYGYTF. The whole variable domain, filled in from reference TRBV5-6 and TRBJ1-2, reads DAGVTQSPTHLIKTRGQQVTLRCSPKSGHDTVSWYQQALGQGPQFIFQYYEEEERQRGNFPDRFSGHQFPNYSSELNVNALLLGDSALYLCASSLSGGYGYTFGSGTRLTVV.

The chain employs TRBV4-3 and TRBJ2-7; the D is unclear. Trimming removed 1 base at V and 1 base at J, with 8 bases between. The V gene's germline CDR1 is LGHNA and CDR2 YSLEER. This CDR3 has 14 amino acids. The CDR3 here is CASSQAFTSYEQYF. Written as DNA, the CDR3 is TGCGCCAGCAGCCAAGCATTCACTTCCTACGAGCAGTACTTC.

V gene TRBV25-1 combines with J gene TRBJ2-2, with 13 bases fitting TRBD2. J was trimmed by 7 bases and V by 6 bases; bases with no gene match: 14. This CDR3 has 18 amino acids. CDR1 MGHDK and CDR2 SYGVNS come from the germline V gene. The CDR3 region is CASRGYSGTSGVGGELFF. DNA of the CDR3: TGTGCCAGCAGGGGATATTCCGGGACTAGCGGGGTTGGCGGGGAGCTGTTTTTT.

This clone appeared a few times. Its ends do not fully match the called genes, so a read error is possible. The CDR3 protein is CASNLWTGSNTEAFF. CDR3 sequence (DNA): TGTGCCAGCAACTTATGGACAGGTTCGAACACTGAAGCTTTCTTT. The chain links TRBV7-2 to TRBJ1-1; TRBD1 aligns across 7 bases. The CDR3 loop spans 15 amino acids. The germline CDR1 and CDR2 sequences are SGHTA and FQGNSA.

The rearrangement links TRBV30 to TRBJ2-6; possible D gene TRBD2, 5 bases. The germline CDR1 and CDR2 sequences are GTSNPN and SVGIG (reference sequence). V was cut by 3 bases and J by 2 bases, with 5 bases left in between. The CDR3 contains 13 residues. In DNA form, the CDR3 reads TGTGCCTGGAGACTAGCTGGGGCCAACGTCCTGACTTTC. The encoded protein is CAWRLAGANVLTF.

This clone was observed once. Distinct nucleotide sequences in the sample also encode this CDR3. This rearrangement joins TRBV20-1 to TRBJ2-5, with D perhaps matching TRBD2 (5 bases). Germline V gene lookup returns CDR1 DFQATT and CDR2 SNEGSKA (reference sequence). CDR3 size: 11 residues. The V and J ends lost 3 bases and 4 bases respectively, with 6 bases between them. This CDR3 is CSARDLETQYF. The CDR3 nucleotides read TGCAGTGCTAGGGACTTAGAGACCCAGTACTTC.

The rearrangement uses TRBV27 and TRBJ1-2, with TRBD1 matching 7 bases. This CDR3 comprises 13 residues. J lost 7 bases, V lost 8 bases, and 10 bases had no gene match. Germline V lookup: CDR1 MNHEY, CDR2 SMNVEV (reference sequence). The CDR3 loop reads CASRRQGRGGYTF. The CDR3 DNA sequence: TGTGCCAGCCGAAGACAGGGCCGCGGTGGCTACACCTTC.

The chain employs TRBV15 and TRBJ1-5, with D unclear. CDR1 LNHNV and CDR2 YYDKDF come from the germline V gene (reference sequence). The CDR3 contains 17 residues. Trimming stripped 0 bases from V and 4 bases from J, with 16 bases between. As DNA, the CDR3 is TGTGCCACCAGCAGAGAAACCCCGGGGATCGGGAATCAGCCCCAGCATTTT. Its protein product is CATSRETPGIGNQPQHF. Together with reference TRBV15 and TRBJ1-5, the CDR3 gives the full variable domain: DAMVIQNPRYQVTQFGKPVTLSCSQTLNHNVMYWYQQKSSQAPKLLFHYYDKDFNNEADTPDNFQSRRPNTSFCFLDIRSPGLGDTAMYLCATSRETPGIGNQPQHFGDGTRLSIL.

The chain joins TRBV7-7 to TRBJ2-7; weak D call: TRBD2 (6 bases). Germline loops: CDR1 SSHAT, CDR2 FNYEAQ (reference sequence). The V and J ends lost 2 bases and 6 bases respectively, with 11 bases between them. The CDR3 runs to 13 residues. CDR3 protein: CASSLWASVEQYF. Here the CDR3 DNA reads TGTGCCAGCAGCTTATGGGCTAGCGTCGAGCAGTACTTC. The full variable domain, with the rest looked up from reference TRBV7-7 and TRBJ2-7, is GAGVSQSPRYKVTKRGQDVTLRCDPISSHATLYWYQQALGQGPEFLTYFNYEAQPDKSGLPSDRFSAERPEGSISTLTIQRTEQRDSAMYRCASSLWASVEQYFGPGTRLTVT.

This chain links TRBV6-5 with TRBJ2-7; no reliable D call. This CDR3 spans 15 amino acids. Germline V gene data show CDR1 as MNHEY and CDR2 as SVGAGI. The V end lost 0 bases, the J end lost 6 bases, and 15 bases lay between the germline ends. The CDR3 DNA reads as TGTGCCAGCAGTTACTCTGGCGGAGTTGGTCGCGAGCAGTACTTC. The encoded protein is CASSYSGGVGREQYF.

Only one count was recorded for this clone. This chain joins TRBV29-1 and TRBJ2-7, with 8 bases lining up with TRBD1. The CDR3 contains 16 residues. Germline V CDR1 and CDR2: SQVTM, ANQGSEA. V shed 6 bases, J shed 6 bases, and the junction held 19 bases outside the gene matches. CDR3 coding DNA: TGCAGCGTCGCGGAGATCGGGACAGGACCCCGAGTCGAGCAGTACTTC. Amino acid sequence: CSVAEIGTGPRVEQYF.

The CDR3 region has the DNA TGTGCCAGCAACATACAGGGAAAATCCACAGATACGCAGTATTTT. The encoded protein is CASNIQGKSTDTQYF. This sequence joins TRBV9 and TRBJ2-3, with D possibly being TRBD1 (6 bases). Germline CDR1 SGDLS, CDR2 YYNGEE. Trimming stripped 6 bases from V and 2 bases from J, with 16 bases between. This CDR3 is 15 amino acids long. The whole variable domain, filled in from reference TRBV9 and TRBJ2-3, reads DSGVTQTPKHLITATGQRVTLRCSPRSGDLSVYWYQQSLDQGLQFLIQYYNGEERAKGNILERFSAQQFPDLHSELNLSSLELGDSALYFCASNIQGKSTDTQYFGPGTRLTVL.

This clone was found once. CDR3 DNA: TGTGCCAGCAGCTTGTTTGTCGGGGGGGTAGCTGATGAGCAGTTCTTC. Amino acids: CASSLFVGGVADEQFF. This chain connects TRBV5-6 to TRBJ2-1, with 8 bases aligning to TRBD2. Trimming took 1 base from V and 8 from J; bases not matched to a gene: 11. The CDR3 covers 16 residues. CDR1 SGHDT and CDR2 YYEEEE come from the germline V gene.